The 4 T cell receptor beta chains below were found in one sample sequenced in a study of T cells in localized non-small cell lung cancer. The table came from immunoSEQ multiplex PCR; TCRdb's copy has only in-frame clones and leaves some out. The repertoire consists of 55,000 to 75,000 clones, with approximately 90% occurring once and the leading ten covering nearly 20%. Material: peripheral blood, obtained before any cancer treatment. The receptors come from a man aged 40 to 69 with stage I lung adenocarcinoma.

This clone came up a few times. CDR3 coding DNA: TGTGCCAGCAGTCTACAGGGGGATGGCTACACCTTC. Its protein product is CASSLQGDGYTF. The V gene is TRBV6-5, the J gene TRBJ1-2, with TRBD1 identical over 8 bases. Per germline, CDR1 MNHEY and CDR2 SVGAGI. This CDR3 has 12 amino acids. V dropped 5 bases and J dropped 6; count of bases not matched to a gene: 2.

J is TRBJ1-2 and V is TRBV6-6, with D perhaps matching TRBD1 (5 bases). This CDR3 has 14 amino acids. Between the trimmed V and J ends, which lost 0 bases and 6 bases, there was a span of 11 bases. CDR1 is MNHNY, CDR2 SVGAGI, per germline (reference sequence). In nucleotides, the CDR3 is TGTGCCAGCAGTTACTCGAGTCAGGGTGATGGCTACACCTTC. Translated, it gives CASSYSSQGDGYTF.

The V and J genes are TRBV5-1 and TRBJ2-2; D remains unclear. The germline V gene encodes CDR1 SGHRS and CDR2 YFSETQ. V dropped 5 bases and J dropped 0 bases, with 2 bases sitting between them. The CDR3 runs 12 residues. The CDR3 here is CASRANTGELFF. The CDR3, as DNA: TGCGCCAGCAGAGCGAACACCGGGGAGCTGTTTTTT. Using reference TRBV5-1 and TRBJ2-2 for the parts outside the CDR3, the full variable domain is KAGVTQTPRYLIKTRGQQVTLSCSPISGHRSVSWYQQTPGQGLQFLFEYFSETQRNKGNFPGRFSGRQFSNSRSEMNVSTLELGDSALYLCASRANTGELFFGEGSRLTVL.

The rearrangement uses TRBV5-8 and TRBJ1-4; D ambiguous. The ends were cut back, 3 bases at V and 2 bases at J, with 11 bases in the middle. This CDR3 is built from 15 residues. Per the germline V gene, CDR1 is SGHTS and CDR2 is YDEGEE. CDR3: CASSSGVGTNEKLFF. CDR3 sequence (DNA): TGTGCCAGCAGCTCGGGCGTTGGGACTAATGAAAAACTGTTTTTT. The entire variable domain, with the rest obtained from reference TRBV5-8 and TRBJ1-4, is as follows: EAGVTQSPTHLIKTRGQQATLRCSPISGHTSVYWYQQALGLGLQFLLWYDEGEERNRGNFPPRFSGRQFPNYSSELNVNALELEDSALYLCASSSGVGTNEKLFFGSGTQLSVL.